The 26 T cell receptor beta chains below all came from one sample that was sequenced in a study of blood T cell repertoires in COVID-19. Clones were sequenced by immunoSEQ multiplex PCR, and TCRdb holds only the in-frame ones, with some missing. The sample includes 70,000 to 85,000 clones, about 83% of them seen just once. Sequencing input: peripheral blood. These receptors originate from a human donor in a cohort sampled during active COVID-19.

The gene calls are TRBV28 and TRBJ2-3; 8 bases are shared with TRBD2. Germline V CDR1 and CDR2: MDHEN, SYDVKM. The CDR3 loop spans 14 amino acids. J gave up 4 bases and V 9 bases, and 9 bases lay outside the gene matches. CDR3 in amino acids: CARSFCGRPDTQYF. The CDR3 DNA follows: TGTGCCAGGAGCTTTTGCGGGAGGCCAGATACGCAGTATTTT.

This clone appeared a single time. Written as DNA, the CDR3 is TGTGCCAGCAGCCGCGGGGCCGCAGATACGCAGTATTTT. Protein sequence: CASSRGAADTQYF. The rearrangement joins TRBV3-1 (or the pseudogene TRBV3-2) to TRBJ2-3; D perhaps matches TRBD2 (6 bases). V was cut by 4 bases and J by 4 bases, with 9 bases left in between. The CDR3 consists of 13 residues. Per the germline V gene, CDR1 is LGHDT and CDR2 is YNNKEL (reference sequence).

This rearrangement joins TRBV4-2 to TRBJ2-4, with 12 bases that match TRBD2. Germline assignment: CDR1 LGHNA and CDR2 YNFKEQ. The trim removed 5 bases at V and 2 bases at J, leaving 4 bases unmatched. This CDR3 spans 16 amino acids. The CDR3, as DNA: TGTGCCAGCAGCACTCGGACTAGCGGGACCAAAAACATTCAGTACTTC. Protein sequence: CASSTRTSGTKNIQYF.

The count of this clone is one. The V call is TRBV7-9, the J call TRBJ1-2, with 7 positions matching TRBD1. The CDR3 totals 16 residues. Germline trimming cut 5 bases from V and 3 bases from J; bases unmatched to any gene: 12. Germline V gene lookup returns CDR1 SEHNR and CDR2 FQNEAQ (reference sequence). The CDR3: CASSLRGPAQDYGYTF. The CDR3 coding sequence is TGTGCCAGCAGCCTAAGGGGGCCCGCGCAGGACTATGGCTACACCTTC.

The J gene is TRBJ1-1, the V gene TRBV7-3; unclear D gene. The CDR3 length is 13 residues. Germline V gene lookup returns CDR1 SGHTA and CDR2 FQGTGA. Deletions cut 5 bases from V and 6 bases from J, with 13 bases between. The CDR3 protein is CASSPKDGAEAFF. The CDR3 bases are TGTGCCAGCAGCCCAAAGGACGGGGCTGAAGCTTTCTTT.

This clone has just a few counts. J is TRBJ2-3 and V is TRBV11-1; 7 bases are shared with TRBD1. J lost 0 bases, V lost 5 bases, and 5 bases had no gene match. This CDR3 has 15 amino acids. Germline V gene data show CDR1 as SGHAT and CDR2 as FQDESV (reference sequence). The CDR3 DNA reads TGTGCCAGCAGCACCCGACAGGGAAGCACAGATACGCAGTATTTT. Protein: CASSTRQGSTDTQYF.

CDR3 in DNA: TGTGCAAGTCGCCGCTCTAATCCCATTGGGACTGTTCCCACAGATACGCAGTATTTT. Protein product: CASRRSNPIGTVPTDTQYF. The genes are TRBV12-2 and TRBJ2-3; the table assigns TRBD2, which was not confirmed against the DNA. TRBV12-2 is a pseudogene locus. CDR3 length equals 19 residues.

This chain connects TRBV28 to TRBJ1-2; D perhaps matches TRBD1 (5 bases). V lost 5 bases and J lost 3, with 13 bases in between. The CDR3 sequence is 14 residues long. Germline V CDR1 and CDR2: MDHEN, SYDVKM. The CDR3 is CASSQGVFYYGYTF. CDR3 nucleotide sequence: TGTGCCAGCAGTCAAGGGGTTTTTTACTATGGCTACACCTTC.

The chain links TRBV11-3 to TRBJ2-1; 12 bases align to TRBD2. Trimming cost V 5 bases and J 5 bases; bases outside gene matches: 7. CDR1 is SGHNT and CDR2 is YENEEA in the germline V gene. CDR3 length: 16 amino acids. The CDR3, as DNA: TGTGCCAGCAGCCCACCACTAGCGGGGGGAAACAATGAGCAGTTCTTC. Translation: CASSPPLAGGNNEQFF.

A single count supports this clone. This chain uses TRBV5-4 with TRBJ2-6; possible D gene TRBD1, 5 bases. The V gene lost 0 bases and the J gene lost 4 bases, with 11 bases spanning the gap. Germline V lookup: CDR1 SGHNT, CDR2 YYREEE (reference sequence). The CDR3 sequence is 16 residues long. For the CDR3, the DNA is TGTGCCAGCAGCTTGGAAGGGGCGAGGGGGGCCAACGTCCTGACTTTC. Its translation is CASSLEGARGANVLTF.

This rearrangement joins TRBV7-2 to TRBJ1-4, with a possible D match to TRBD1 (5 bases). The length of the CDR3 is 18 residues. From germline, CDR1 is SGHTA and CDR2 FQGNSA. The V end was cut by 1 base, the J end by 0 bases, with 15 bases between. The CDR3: CASSLVGGTATTNEKLFF. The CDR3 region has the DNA TGTGCCAGCAGCTTAGTGGGGGGGACGGCTACAACTAATGAAAAACTGTTTTTT.

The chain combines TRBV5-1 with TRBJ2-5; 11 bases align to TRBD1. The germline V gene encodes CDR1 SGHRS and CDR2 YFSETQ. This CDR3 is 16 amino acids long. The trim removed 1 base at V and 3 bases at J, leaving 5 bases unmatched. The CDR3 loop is CASSLLRDRGKETQYF. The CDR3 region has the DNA TGCGCCAGCAGCTTGCTCCGGGACAGGGGGAAAGAGACCCAGTACTTC.

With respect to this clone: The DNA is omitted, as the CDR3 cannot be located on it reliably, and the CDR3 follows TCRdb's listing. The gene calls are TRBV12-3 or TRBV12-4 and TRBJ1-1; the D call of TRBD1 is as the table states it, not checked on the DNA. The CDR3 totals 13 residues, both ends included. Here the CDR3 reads CASSFFGQGNIFF.

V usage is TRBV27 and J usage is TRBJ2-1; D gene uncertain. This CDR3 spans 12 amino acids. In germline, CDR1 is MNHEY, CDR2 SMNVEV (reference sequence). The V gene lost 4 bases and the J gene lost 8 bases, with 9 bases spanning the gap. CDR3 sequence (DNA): TGTGCCAGCAGTTCTACGCCTGATGAGCAGTTCTTC. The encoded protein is CASSSTPDEQFF.

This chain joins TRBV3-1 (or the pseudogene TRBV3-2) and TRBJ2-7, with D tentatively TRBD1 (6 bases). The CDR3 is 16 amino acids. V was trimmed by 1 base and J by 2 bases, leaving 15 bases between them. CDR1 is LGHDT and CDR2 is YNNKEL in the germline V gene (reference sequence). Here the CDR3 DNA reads TGTGCCAGCAGCCAAGGGGGGCCTCCACGCGCCTACGAGCAGTACTTC. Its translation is CASSQGGPPRAYEQYF.

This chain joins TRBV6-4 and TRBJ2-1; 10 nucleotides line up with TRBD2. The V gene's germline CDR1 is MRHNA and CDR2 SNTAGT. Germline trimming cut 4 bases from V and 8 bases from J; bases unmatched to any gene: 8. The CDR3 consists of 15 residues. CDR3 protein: CASSVKRGGFDEQFF. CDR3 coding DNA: TGTGCCAGCAGTGTGAAGCGGGGGGGATTTGATGAGCAGTTCTTC.

The CDR3 loop reads CASSLIRTEISNQPQHF. The CDR3 region has the DNA TGTGCCAGCAGTTTAATTCGTACAGAGATTAGCAATCAGCCCCAGCATTTT. This sequence joins TRBV27 and TRBJ1-5; no reliable D call. From germline, CDR1 is MNHEY and CDR2 SMNVEV (reference sequence). V lost 2 bases to trimming and J lost 0 bases, with 14 bases between them. This CDR3 spans 17 amino acids.

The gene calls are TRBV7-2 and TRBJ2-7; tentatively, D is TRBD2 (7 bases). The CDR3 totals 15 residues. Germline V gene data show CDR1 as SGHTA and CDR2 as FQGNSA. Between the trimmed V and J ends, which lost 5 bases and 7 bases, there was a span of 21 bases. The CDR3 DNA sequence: TGTGCCAGCAGCCTGCGGGGGACGGAAGGGGGAGAGCAGTACTTC. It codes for CASSLRGTEGGEQYF.

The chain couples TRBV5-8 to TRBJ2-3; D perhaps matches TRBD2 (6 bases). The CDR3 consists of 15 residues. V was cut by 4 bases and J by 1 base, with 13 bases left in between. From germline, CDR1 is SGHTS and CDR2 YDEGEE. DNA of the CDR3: TGTGCCAGCAGCCCGTGGGTAGCGGGCACAGATACGCAGTATTTT. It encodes CASSPWVAGTDTQYF. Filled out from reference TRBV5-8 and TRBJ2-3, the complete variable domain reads EAGVTQSPTHLIKTRGQQATLRCSPISGHTSVYWYQQALGLGLQFLLWYDEGEERNRGNFPPRFSGRQFPNYSSELNVNALELEDSALYLCASSPWVAGTDTQYFGPGTRLTVL.

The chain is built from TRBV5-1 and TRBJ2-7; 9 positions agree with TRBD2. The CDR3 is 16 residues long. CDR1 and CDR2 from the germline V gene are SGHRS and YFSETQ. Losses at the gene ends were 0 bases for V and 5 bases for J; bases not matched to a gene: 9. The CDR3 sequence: CASSLALSGRLDEQYF. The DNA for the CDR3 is TGCGCCAGCAGCTTGGCCCTTAGCGGGAGACTCGACGAGCAGTACTTC.

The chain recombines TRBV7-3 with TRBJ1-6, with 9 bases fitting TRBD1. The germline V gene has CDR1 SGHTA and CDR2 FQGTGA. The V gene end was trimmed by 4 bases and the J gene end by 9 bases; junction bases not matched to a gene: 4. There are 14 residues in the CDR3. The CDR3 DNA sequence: TGTGCCAGCAGCTCCACAGGGGGCGGTTCACCCCTCCACTTT. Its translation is CASSSTGGGSPLHF.

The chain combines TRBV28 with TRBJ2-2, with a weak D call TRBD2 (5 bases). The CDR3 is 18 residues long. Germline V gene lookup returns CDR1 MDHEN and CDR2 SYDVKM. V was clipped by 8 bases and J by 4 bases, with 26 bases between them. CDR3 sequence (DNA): TGTGCCAGCCCCTTTCCTGACTATGGAGCCAAGCGCACCGGGGAGCTGTTTTTT. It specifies CASPFPDYGAKRTGELFF.

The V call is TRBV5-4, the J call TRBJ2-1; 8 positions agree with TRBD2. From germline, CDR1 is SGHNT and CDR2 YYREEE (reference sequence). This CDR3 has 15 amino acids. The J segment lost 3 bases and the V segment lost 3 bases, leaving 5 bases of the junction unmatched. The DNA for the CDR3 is TGTGCCAGCAGCTGGGCCGGGGGGGGCTACAATGAGCAGTTCTTC. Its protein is CASSWAGGGYNEQFF. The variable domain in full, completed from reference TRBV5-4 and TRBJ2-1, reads ETGVTQSPTHLIKTRGQQVTLRCSSQSGHNTVSWYQQALGQGPQFIFQYYREEENGRGNFPPRFSGLQFPNYSSELNVNALELDDSALYLCASSWAGGGYNEQFFGPGTRLTVL.

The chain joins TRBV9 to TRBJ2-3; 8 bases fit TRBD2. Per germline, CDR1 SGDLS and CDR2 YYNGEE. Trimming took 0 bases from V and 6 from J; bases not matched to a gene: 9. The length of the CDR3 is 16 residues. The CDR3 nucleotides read TGTGCCAGCAGCGTAGGTCTCCCGACTAGCGAGGATACGCAGTATTTT. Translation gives CASSVGLPTSEDTQYF. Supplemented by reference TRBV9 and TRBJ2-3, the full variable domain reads DSGVTQTPKHLITATGQRVTLRCSPRSGDLSVYWYQQSLDQGLQFLIQYYNGEERAKGNILERFSAQQFPDLHSELNLSSLELGDSALYFCASSVGLPTSEDTQYFGPGTRLTVL.

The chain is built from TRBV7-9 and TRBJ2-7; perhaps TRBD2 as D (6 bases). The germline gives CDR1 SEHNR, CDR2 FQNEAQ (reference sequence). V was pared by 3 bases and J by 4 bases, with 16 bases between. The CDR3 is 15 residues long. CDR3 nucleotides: TGTGCCAGCAGCTTGGTAAAGGGACTCGCTTACGAGCAGTACTTC. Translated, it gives CASSLVKGLAYEQYF. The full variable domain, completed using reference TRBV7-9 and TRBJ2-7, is DTGVSQNPRHKITKRGQNVTFRCDPISEHNRLYWYRQTLGQGPEFLTYFQNEAQLEKSRLLSDRFSAERPKGSFSTLEIQRTEQGDSAMYLCASSLVKGLAYEQYFGPGTRLTVT.

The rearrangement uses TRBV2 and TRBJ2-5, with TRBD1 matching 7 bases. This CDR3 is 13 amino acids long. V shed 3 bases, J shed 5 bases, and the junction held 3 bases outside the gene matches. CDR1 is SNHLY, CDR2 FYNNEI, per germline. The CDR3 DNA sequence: TGTGCCAGCAGTGAGACCAGGGGGGAGACCCAGTACTTC. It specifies CASSETRGETQYF.